This T cell receptor (beta chain) stems from a study of cytomegalovirus exposure and HLA in healthy donors. Germline V gene data show CDR1 as LGHNT and CDR2 as FRNRAP. Trimming cost V 6 bases and J 0 bases; bases outside gene matches: 7. The CDR3 runs to 17 residues. PCR primers comprised 60 Vbeta and 13 Jbeta primers. Assay: immunoSEQ multiplex PCR; the TCRdb copy retains only in-frame clones and omits some. This table holds some 160,000 clones, around four fifths found once. The source of this sequence is a boy aged 2-9 years in good health and CMV-seronegative. This chain links TRBV12-5 with TRBJ2-6; 8 nucleotides line up with TRBD1. The sequenced sample consisted of PBMCs. For the CDR3, the DNA is TGTGCTAGTGGGCCGACAGGGGCGTCCTCTGGGGCCAACGTCCTGACTTTC. Protein sequence: CASGPTGASSGANVLTF. Together with reference TRBV12-5 and TRBJ2-6, the CDR3 gives the full variable domain: DARVTQTPRHKVTEMGQEVTMRCQPILGHNTVFWYRQTMMQGLELLAYFRNRAPLDDSGMPKDRFSAEMPDATLATLKIQPSEPRDSAVYFCASGPTGASSGANVLTFGAGSRLTVL.